The 3 T cell receptor beta chains in this list originate from one sample, sequenced in a study of blood T cells in healthy people across ages. The authors ran a second PCR of about 6 to 11 cycles using a sample-barcoded 5' primer and a J-beta primer mix. Via MiXCR, TCRdb re-called the 5' RACE reads, giving one row per CDR3 protein. Seen here are some 860,000 distinct CDR3 sequences, roughly three fifths observed once, and the top ten hold roughly 24%. Specimen: blood. These receptors originate from a man aged 40-49 years in good health.

This clonotype was recorded many times. This chain connects TRBV7-2 to TRBJ2-7, with 12 bases matching TRBD2. Trimming at V came to 3 bases and at J to 6 bases, leaving 3 bases not matched to a gene. The CDR3 is 14 residues long. The germline CDR1 and CDR2 sequences are SGHTA and FQGNSA. CDR3 nucleotide sequence: TGTGCCAGCAGCTTGACTAGCGGGGGCCGCGAGCAGTACTTC. Translation gives CASSLTSGGREQYF.

In this sample, this clonotype turned up a few times. CDR3 DNA: TGTGCCAGCAGCTTAGGGTCTGTGGTCTCTGGGGCCAACGTCCTGACTTTC. Its translation: CASSLGSVVSGANVLTF. V usage is TRBV7-2 and J usage is TRBJ2-6; unclear D gene. The CDR3 has 17 residues. Germline loops: CDR1 SGHTA, CDR2 FQGNSA. V shed 1 base and J shed 0 bases, with 10 bases lying between them.

The V gene is TRBV20-1, the J gene TRBJ1-3; TRBD1 agrees at 10 bases. V lost 3 bases to trimming and J lost 1 base; unmatched junction nucleotides: 9. Germline lookup yields CDR1 DFQATT and CDR2 SNEGSKA (reference sequence). This CDR3 comprises 17 residues. DNA for the CDR3: TGCAGTGCTAGGACTCCGGGACAGGGGAAGTCTGGAAACACCATATATTTT. It is translated as CSARTPGQGKSGNTIYF.